This T cell receptor (beta chain) was profiled in a study of T cell responses to AZD1222 COVID-19 vaccine (TCRdb year 2021). About the study as a whole: AZD1222 recipients given second doses at about 4 weeks or at about 12 weeks were pooled, since spike-specific TCR depth and breadth were not found to differ between the two schedules. Trial participants were enrolled by age into subgroups of 18-55, 56-69 and 70-plus years, and around 150, 28 and 57 TCR-sequenced participants, respectively, were included in these subgroups. A total of 233 trial participants underwent TCR sequencing, of whom approximately 210 received two doses of AZD1222 and about 26 received two doses of the MenACWY control vaccine.

The CDR3 regions of human TCRbeta chains were subjected to immunosequencing. Concerning the study's data processing: TCRs in the repertoires were matched against a reference library of SARS-CoV-2-specific TCRs that had been generated with the MIRA antigen-specificity platform. Breadth meant the fraction of unique TCRs that were SARS-CoV-2-associated, whereas depth meant the fraction of total T cells that were SARS-CoV-2-associated. Using the MIRA data, each spike-specific TCR was assigned both to the spike region to which the TCR was reactive and to a CD4 or CD8 class. Log10-transformed breadth and depth values were compared by one-way ANOVA with Sidak's multiple comparisons tests. Entries here come from immuneACCESS through TCRdb and include only in-frame sequences with V and J called. Some clones fail to appear in such tables; in the studies checked, an unresolved V gene covers under half of the shortfall, and the cause of the remainder is unknown. D and trimming were read from the DNA, whereas the V and J calls and clone size are those reported in that table. A total of about 150,000 clones appear in this sample, 85% to 95% of them only once. The leading ten clones occupy over 8% of the sample.

Trimming takes 6 bases from V and 5 bases from J, and the germline ends sit 14 bases apart. Via the germline V gene (reference sequence), CDR1 is LNHDA and CDR2 SQIVND. The CDR3 measures 13 amino acids from cysteine to phenylalanine. Of the read, only the CDR3 DNA is kept; its 39 bases are in frame from base 1. Study-wide findings and limitations: Only a handful of AZD1222 recipients were SARS-CoV-2 seropositive at baseline, limiting conclusions about previously exposed vaccinees. The 56-69-year group was small, and its depth increase did not reach significance, likely because of low power. Because no samples from the day 14 peak response were available, repertoires could be characterized only after the peak T cell response. CD4 TCRs associated with the vaccine covered the entire spike protein, and the dominant responses were in regions 160-218 and 743-854. Most participants were white British and females outnumbered males, and the authors suggested that clonal diversity may have been underestimated. After two AZD1222 doses, spike-specific TCR breadth and depth were significantly higher than at day 0 and than in MenACWY recipients. Reportedly, almost half of the unique spike-specific TCRs recognized epitopes lying outside the regions that are mutated in the B.1.351 and B.1.1.7 variants.

Details on this clone: What antigen it recognizes has not been identified. No clone much larger than this one lies a single base away; base qualities are absent.

In light of the paper, this sample's time point label describes: baseline before first vaccination. Vaccinee samples were obtained from the UK trials COV001 and COV002, which included a single-blind randomized controlled phase 2/3 trial of AZD1222 (ChAdOx1 nCoV-19) in healthy adults. For TCRbeta chain sequencing, PBMC samples from trial participants were taken at day 0 and at day 28 after the second dose. This specimen was peripheral blood, taken on day 0 of AZD1222 vaccination. The chain uses TRBV19 and TRBJ2-7; TRBD1 is possibly the D segment (6 matching bases). This sequence was found in an adult in good health. Here the CDR3 is given as CASRRTGMDEQYF. Here is the DNA: TGTGCCAGTAGACGAACAGGGATGGACGAGCAGTACTTC. With the portions outside the CDR3 filled from the reference TRBV19 and TRBJ2-7 genes, the complete variable region becomes DGGITQSPKYLFRKEGQNVTLSCEQNLNHDAMYWYRQDPGQGLRLIYYSQIVNDFQKGDIAEGYSVSREKKESFPLTVTSAQKNPTAFYLCASRRTGMDEQYFGPGTRLTVT.